This T cell receptor (beta chain) was observed in a study of control samples from healthy donors and cancer patients. Profiled with immunoSEQ multiplex PCR; TCRdb holds only in-frame clones, not every one. Here the sample spans about 61,000 clones, nearly 90% being singletons. Germline loops: CDR1 SGDLS, CDR2 YYNGEE. The CDR3 length is 15 residues. V lost 5 bases to trimming and J lost 8 bases, with 20 bases between them. This sequence was found in a man in his sixties with colorectal cancer. The sample comprised PBMCs. This sequence joins TRBV9 and TRBJ1-5; TRBD1 is a possible D gene (5 bases). The DNA for the CDR3 is TGTGCCAGCAGTCGCCAGGGTGTGGGGAGGGAGCCCCAGCATTTT. Protein product: CASSRQGVGREPQHF.